The 12 T cell receptor beta chains in this list originate from one sample, sequenced in a study of cytomegalovirus exposure and HLA in healthy donors. PCR amplification relied on 60 Vbeta primers (plus 13 Jbeta primers). Libraries were prepared by immunoSEQ multiplex PCR; TCRdb keeps only in-frame clonotypes and omits some of them. The data show about 150,000 clones, 79% seen once. Sequenced: PBMCs. The receptors come from a man between 35 and 55 years old in good health and CMV-seropositive.

The chain has TRBV6-1 and TRBJ1-1; perhaps TRBD1 as D (6 bases). The CDR3 runs to 14 residues. Germline CDR1 is MNHNS and CDR2 is SASEGT. V gave up 8 bases and J gave up 6 bases, with 19 bases separating them. Here the CDR3 reads CASGGAVFRAEAFF. The CDR3 region has the DNA TGTGCCAGCGGGGGGGCGGTATTTCGCGCTGAAGCTTTCTTT.

A few counts support this clone. The chain joins TRBV19 to TRBJ1-5; possibly TRBD1 for D (5 bases). V was clipped by 3 bases and J by 1 base, with 16 bases between them. Per the germline V gene, CDR1 is LNHDA and CDR2 is SQIVND (reference sequence). This CDR3 region has 17 residues. The CDR3 sequence: CASSMWVQTASNQPQHF. The DNA of the CDR3 is TGTGCCAGTAGTATGTGGGTTCAGACAGCGAGCAATCAGCCCCAGCATTTT.

This clone was detected once. The genes are TRBV30 and TRBJ1-1; D call uncertain. The CDR3 consists of 11 residues. From germline, CDR1 is GTSNPN and CDR2 SVGIG (reference sequence). Trimming stripped 3 bases from V and 5 bases from J, with 7 bases between. The CDR3 coding sequence is TGTGCCTGGAGCCGGCGGACTGAAGCTTTCTTT. This codes for CAWSRRTEAFF.

This chain uses TRBV5-4 with TRBJ2-7; 12 nucleotides align to TRBD2. Trimming cost V 3 bases and J 5 bases; bases outside gene matches: 9. Germline-derived CDR1 and CDR2 are SGHNT and YYREEE (reference sequence). This CDR3 contains 16 residues. CDR3 region: CASSSSSGRARHEQYF. The CDR3 region has the DNA TGTGCCAGCAGCTCTTCTAGCGGGAGGGCCCGTCACGAGCAGTACTTC.

V and J are TRBV11-2 and TRBJ2-3; a possible D gene is TRBD1 (5 bases). Per germline, CDR1 SGHAT and CDR2 FQNNGV. V lost 5 bases to trimming and J lost 4 bases, with 16 bases between them. The CDR3 spans 15 residues. DNA of the CDR3: TGTGCCAGCAGCCCAGTAGGCAGCAGGGCAGATACGCAGTATTTT. Encoded protein: CASSPVGSRADTQYF.

This chain links TRBV14 with TRBJ2-2; 9 bases fit TRBD1. This CDR3 is built from 16 residues. Germline CDR1 is SGHDN and CDR2 is FVKESK. The junction had 9 bases not matched to a gene; V was cut back by 3 bases and J by 7 bases. Here the CDR3 reads CASSHQPGQGRGELFF. The CDR3, as DNA: TGTGCCAGCAGCCATCAACCGGGACAGGGTCGCGGGGAGCTGTTTTTT.

V usage is TRBV29-1 and J usage is TRBJ2-3, with D uncertain. Germline V gives CDR1 SQVTM, CDR2 ANQGSEA. The CDR3 contains 10 residues. CDR3 protein: CTPSADTQYF. The DNA for the CDR3 is TGCACCCCCAGTGCAGATACGCAGTATTTT.

V and J are TRBV7-8 and TRBJ2-1; D gene unclear. This CDR3 comprises 13 residues. V lost 5 bases and J lost 3, with 8 bases in between. CDR1 and CDR2 from the germline V gene are SGHVS and FQNEAQ. The CDR3 DNA reads as TGTGCCAGCAGCCTTAACAGCTACAATGAGCAGTTCTTC. It is translated as CASSLNSYNEQFF.

J is TRBJ1-4 and V is TRBV5-1, with D perhaps matching TRBD1 (5 bases). Trimming took off 0 bases at V and 6 bases at J, with 9 bases between the two ends. Germline values: CDR1 SGHRS, CDR2 YFSETQ. This CDR3 spans 14 amino acids. CDR3 sequence reads: CASSLGGEDEKLFF. The CDR3 region has the DNA TGCGCCAGCAGCTTGGGGGGGGAGGATGAAAAACTGTTTTTT.

The chain joins TRBV19 to TRBJ1-1; unclear D gene. Per the germline V gene, CDR1 is LNHDA and CDR2 is SQIVND (reference sequence). There are 12 residues in the CDR3. Trimming removed 4 bases at V and 6 bases at J, with 9 bases between. CDR3 in DNA: TGTGCCAGTAGTACATCGGTGCCTGAAGCTTTCTTT. Translated, it gives CASSTSVPEAFF. Supplemented by reference TRBV19 and TRBJ1-1, the full variable domain reads DGGITQSPKYLFRKEGQNVTLSCEQNLNHDAMYWYRQDPGQGLRLIYYSQIVNDFQKGDIAEGYSVSREKKESFPLTVTSAQKNPTAFYLCASSTSVPEAFFGQGTRLTVV.

The DNA of the CDR3 is TGTGCCAGCAGCGTAGGAAGTGATGTAGCGGGAGAGTTTTCGGATACGCAGTATTTT. Its translation: CASSVGSDVAGEFSDTQYF. The chain carries TRBV9 and TRBJ2-3, with 9 positions matching TRBD2. CDR1 and CDR2 (germline): SGDLS, YYNGEE. With V trimmed by 0 bases and J by 6 bases, 17 bases remained unmatched. CDR3 length equals 19 residues.

V usage is TRBV9 and J usage is TRBJ2-5; no definite D call. Trimming shortened V by 3 bases and J by 5 bases, and 14 bases separated the two germline ends. The length of the CDR3 is 14 residues. Looked up from germline, CDR1 is SGDLS and CDR2 is YYNGEE. CDR3 sequence (DNA): TGTGCCAGCAGCGGAGGCACCTTTCCGGAGACCCAGTACTTC. This sequence encodes CASSGGTFPETQYF.